This is a list of T cell receptor beta chains from one sample in a study of T-cell reconstitution after alpha-beta-depleted transplantation in children. TCRdb used MiXCR to reprocess the PCR reads, holding one entry per CDR3 protein. The sample includes a few hundred thousand distinct CDR3 sequences, 18% of them seen just once. The sample consisted of PBMCs from the stem cell graft donor, taken from the stem cell graft. Every receptor here comes from a human donor who donated a stem cell graft to a child with acute lymphoblastic leukemia. The CDR3 runs from the conserved cysteine through the conserved F or W. Each record gives: D gene, V gene, CDR3 length, clone size, J gene, CDR3 protein, CDR3 DNA. A D gene is named only where the DNA matches it firmly. Size is stated for part of the rows, as once, few or many counts, or as a class when the clone is expanded.

D gene: -; V gene: TRBV7-9; CDR3 length: 17; clone size: -; J gene: TRBJ2-3; CDR3 protein: CASSPRLPGRSSDTQYF; CDR3 DNA: TGTGCCAGCAGCCCCAGGCTCCCAGGGAGGTCTTCAGATACGCAGTATTTT
D gene: -; V gene: TRBV10-3; CDR3 length: 13; clone size: few; J gene: TRBJ1-4; CDR3 protein: CAARGQVDEKLFF; CDR3 DNA: TGTGCCGCCCGCGGCCAGGTTGATGAAAAACTGTTTTTT
D gene: -; V gene: TRBV5-1; CDR3 length: 15; clone size: -; J gene: TRBJ1-3; CDR3 protein: CASSLGDRSGNTIYF; CDR3 DNA: TGCGCCAGCAGCTTGGGAGATCGCTCTGGAAACACCATATATTTT
D gene: TRBD1; V gene: TRBV12-3/TRBV12-4; CDR3 length: 18; clone size: -; J gene: TRBJ2-4; CDR3 protein: CASSSQGALSWAKNIQYF; CDR3 DNA: TGTGCCAGCAGTTCGCAGGGGGCGCTATCTTGGGCCAAAAACATTCAGTACTTC
D gene: TRBD1; V gene: TRBV10-3; CDR3 length: 15; clone size: -; J gene: TRBJ2-5; CDR3 protein: CAIGRTDRGFLTQYF; CDR3 DNA: TGTGCCATCGGAAGAACGGACAGGGGTTTTCTGACCCAGTACTTC
D gene: TRBD2; V gene: TRBV12-3/TRBV12-4; CDR3 length: 12; clone size: -; J gene: TRBJ2-3; CDR3 protein: CASRLAVNTQYF; CDR3 DNA: TGTGCCAGCAGGCTAGCGGTAAATACGCAGTATTTT
D gene: TRBD1; V gene: TRBV5-1; CDR3 length: 15; clone size: few; J gene: TRBJ2-5; CDR3 protein: CASSVLGQGGETQYF; CDR3 DNA: TGCGCCAGCAGCGTCCTAGGACAGGGGGGTGAGACCCAGTACTTC
D gene: TRBD1; V gene: TRBV19; CDR3 length: 14; clone size: -; J gene: TRBJ1-6; CDR3 protein: CAATTGTVGSPLHF; CDR3 DNA: TGTGCCGCGACGACCGGGACAGTCGGCTCACCCCTCCACTTT
D gene: -; V gene: TRBV29-1; CDR3 length: 10; clone size: -; J gene: TRBJ2-3; CDR3 protein: CSVVWDTQYF; CDR3 DNA: TGCAGCGTTGTGTGGGATACGCAGTATTTT
D gene: -; V gene: TRBV2; CDR3 length: 14; clone size: -; J gene: TRBJ2-2; CDR3 protein: CASKDIVGTGELFF; CDR3 DNA: TGTGCCAGCAAAGACATTGTGGGAACCGGGGAGCTGTTTTTT
D gene: -; V gene: TRBV10-3; CDR3 length: 16; clone size: -; J gene: TRBJ1-4; CDR3 protein: CAISESYRAFNEKLFF; CDR3 DNA: TGTGCCATCAGTGAGTCTTACAGGGCTTTTAATGAAAAACTGTTTTTT
D gene: -; V gene: TRBV29-1; CDR3 length: 13; clone size: -; J gene: TRBJ2-7; CDR3 protein: CSVSLDSSYEQYF; CDR3 DNA: TGCAGCGTTTCCCTTGACAGCTCCTACGAGCAGTACTTC
D gene: -; V gene: TRBV9; CDR3 length: 15; clone size: -; J gene: TRBJ1-1; CDR3 protein: CASSVGGGVNTEAFF; CDR3 DNA: TGTGCCAGCAGCGTGGGGGGGGGAGTGAACACTGAAGCTTTCTTT
D gene: -; V gene: TRBV20-1; CDR3 length: 13; clone size: -; J gene: TRBJ2-5; CDR3 protein: CSAIGRNQETQYF; CDR3 DNA: TGCAGTGCTATAGGACGAAACCAAGAGACCCAGTACTTC
D gene: TRBD1; V gene: TRBV5-1; CDR3 length: 15; clone size: -; J gene: TRBJ1-1; CDR3 protein: CASSYTPTGKGEAFF; CDR3 DNA: TGCGCCAGCAGCTACACCCCGACAGGGAAGGGTGAAGCTTTCTTT
D gene: -; V gene: TRBV5-6; CDR3 length: 13; clone size: -; J gene: TRBJ2-5; CDR3 protein: CASRALGGQTQYF; CDR3 DNA: TGTGCCAGCAGGGCCTTGGGTGGCCAGACCCAGTACTTC
D gene: -; V gene: TRBV5-1; CDR3 length: 13; clone size: many; J gene: TRBJ1-1; CDR3 protein: CASSLDRNTEAFF; CDR3 DNA: TGCGCCAGCAGCTTGGACAGGAACACTGAAGCTTTCTTT
D gene: -; V gene: TRBV13; CDR3 length: 19; clone size: few; J gene: TRBJ1-1; CDR3 protein: CASSARQILSSGGNTEAFF; CDR3 DNA: TGTGCCAGCAGCGCCCGACAGATCTTGTCCTCGGGGGGGAACACTGAAGCTTTCTTT
D gene: TRBD1; V gene: TRBV7-9; CDR3 length: 15; clone size: -; J gene: TRBJ2-2; CDR3 protein: CASSQGQGRGGELFF; CDR3 DNA: TGTGCCAGCAGCCAAGGACAGGGGAGGGGCGGGGAGCTGTTTTTT
D gene: TRBD2; V gene: TRBV7-2; CDR3 length: 15; clone size: few; J gene: TRBJ2-7; CDR3 protein: CASSLRPSGSYEQYF; CDR3 DNA: TGTGCCAGCAGCTTAAGGCCTAGCGGCTCCTACGAGCAGTACTTC
D gene: -; V gene: TRBV20-1; CDR3 length: 15; clone size: -; J gene: TRBJ1-5; CDR3 protein: CCARDVTGWNQPQHF; CDR3 DNA: TGCTGTGCTAGAGATGTCACAGGATGGAATCAGCCCCAGCATTTT
D gene: -; V gene: TRBV7-2; CDR3 length: 15; clone size: few; J gene: TRBJ2-5; CDR3 protein: CASSLVAGIQETQYF; CDR3 DNA: TGTGCCAGCAGCTTAGTGGCGGGGATCCAAGAGACCCAGTACTTC
D gene: TRBD2; V gene: TRBV11-2; CDR3 length: 14; clone size: -; J gene: TRBJ2-7; CDR3 protein: CASSSGTRLYEQYF; CDR3 DNA: TGTGCCAGCAGCTCCGGGACTAGACTATACGAGCAGTACTTC
D gene: -; V gene: TRBV5-1; CDR3 length: 15; clone size: few; J gene: TRBJ1-1; CDR3 protein: CASSLENWAGSEAFF; CDR3 DNA: TGCGCCAGCAGCTTGGAGAACTGGGCTGGTTCGGAAGCTTTCTTT
D gene: TRBD1; V gene: TRBV24-1; CDR3 length: 16; clone size: -; J gene: TRBJ1-5; CDR3 protein: CATSDTTGESNQPQHF; CDR3 DNA: TGTGCCACCAGTGACACGACAGGGGAAAGCAATCAGCCCCAGCATTTT
D gene: TRBD2; V gene: TRBV7-8; CDR3 length: 17; clone size: few; J gene: TRBJ2-1; CDR3 protein: CASRRRGLAGGYNEQFF; CDR3 DNA: TGTGCCAGCAGGCGGAGAGGACTAGCGGGAGGGTACAATGAGCAGTTCTTC
D gene: TRBD1; V gene: TRBV29-1; CDR3 length: 15; clone size: few; J gene: TRBJ2-1; CDR3 protein: CSVGEGTGFYNEQFF; CDR3 DNA: TGCAGCGTTGGGGAAGGGACAGGGTTCTACAATGAGCAGTTCTTC
D gene: -; V gene: TRBV4-1; CDR3 length: 15; clone size: few; J gene: TRBJ2-2; CDR3 protein: CASSPGRGDTGELFF; CDR3 DNA: TGCGCCAGCAGCCCCGGACGCGGGGACACCGGGGAGCTGTTTTTT
D gene: TRBD2; V gene: TRBV29-1; CDR3 length: 11; clone size: few; J gene: TRBJ2-5; CDR3 protein: CSVGREGTQYF; CDR3 DNA: TGCAGCGTTGGTAGGGAGGGGACCCAGTACTTC
D gene: -; V gene: TRBV4-1; CDR3 length: 15; clone size: -; J gene: TRBJ2-3; CDR3 protein: CASSQGVAGTDTQYF; CDR3 DNA: TGCGCCAGCAGCCAAGGGGTGGCGGGTACAGATACGCAGTATTTT
D gene: -; V gene: TRBV20-1; CDR3 length: 15; clone size: -; J gene: TRBJ1-1; CDR3 protein: CSARDKGRGNTEAFF; CDR3 DNA: TGCAGTGCTAGAGATAAGGGACGAGGGAACACTGAAGCTTTCTTT
D gene: TRBD1; V gene: TRBV7-3; CDR3 length: 19; clone size: -; J gene: TRBJ1-1; CDR3 protein: CASSLTLGAGGRGKAEAFF; CDR3 DNA: TGTGCCAGCAGCTTAACCCTCGGGGCAGGGGGAAGGGGAAAAGCTGAAGCTTTCTTT
D gene: TRBD2; V gene: TRBV4-2; CDR3 length: 19; clone size: few; J gene: TRBJ2-3; CDR3 protein: CASSQEWIRAGAVTDTQYF; CDR3 DNA: TGTGCCAGCAGCCAAGAGTGGATCCGGGCGGGAGCGGTAACAGATACGCAGTATTTT
D gene: TRBD1; V gene: TRBV6-1; CDR3 length: 15; clone size: few; J gene: TRBJ1-1; CDR3 protein: CASSGVQGVNTEAFF; CDR3 DNA: TGTGCCAGCAGTGGGGTACAGGGGGTGAACACTGAAGCTTTCTTT
D gene: TRBD2; V gene: TRBV3-1; CDR3 length: 18; clone size: -; J gene: TRBJ2-1; CDR3 protein: CASSPPSRLARFYNEQFF; CDR3 DNA: TGTGCCAGCAGCCCCCCTTCCAGACTAGCTCGTTTCTACAATGAGCAGTTCTTC
D gene: -; V gene: TRBV9; CDR3 length: 14; clone size: few; J gene: TRBJ2-2; CDR3 protein: CASSVVQGIGELFF; CDR3 DNA: TGTGCCAGCAGCGTAGTCCAGGGTATCGGGGAGCTGTTTTTT
D gene: -; V gene: TRBV20-1; CDR3 length: 13; clone size: -; J gene: TRBJ1-5; CDR3 protein: CSARRGFNQPQHF; CDR3 DNA: TGCAGTGCCCGACGGGGTTTCAATCAGCCCCAGCATTTT
D gene: TRBD2; V gene: TRBV5-6; CDR3 length: 15; clone size: few; J gene: TRBJ2-7; CDR3 protein: CASSPGAGGGYEQYF; CDR3 DNA: TGTGCCAGCAGCCCTGGGGCGGGAGGAGGCTACGAGCAGTACTTC
D gene: -; V gene: TRBV12-3/TRBV12-4; CDR3 length: 14; clone size: -; J gene: TRBJ2-4; CDR3 protein: CASSLGGGRRIQYF; CDR3 DNA: TGTGCCAGCAGTTTAGGGGGGGGCCGTAGAATTCAGTACTTC
D gene: TRBD1; V gene: TRBV5-6; CDR3 length: 14; clone size: -; J gene: TRBJ2-1; CDR3 protein: CASSFRGLNNEQFF; CDR3 DNA: TGTGCCAGCAGCTTTAGGGGGCTGAACAATGAGCAGTTCTTC